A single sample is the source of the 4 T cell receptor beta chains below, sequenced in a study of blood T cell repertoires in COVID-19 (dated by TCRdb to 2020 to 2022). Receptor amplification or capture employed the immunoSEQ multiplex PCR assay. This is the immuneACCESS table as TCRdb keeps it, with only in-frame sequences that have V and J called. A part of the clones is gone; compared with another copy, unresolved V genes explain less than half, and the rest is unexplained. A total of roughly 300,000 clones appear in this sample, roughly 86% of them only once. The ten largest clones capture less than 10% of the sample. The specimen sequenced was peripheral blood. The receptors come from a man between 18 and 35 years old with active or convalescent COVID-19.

CDR3 in amino acids: CASSLVPVTGGGNEQFF. The CDR3 DNA sequence: TGTGCCAGCAGCTTAGTCCCAGTGACAGGGGGTGGGAATGAGCAGTTCTTC. The gene calls are TRBV7-6 and TRBJ2-1, with 9 bases that match TRBD1. The V segment lost 1 base and the J segment 7 bases; nucleotides outside the gene matches: 11. This CDR3 is built from 17 residues. CDR1 and CDR2 from the germline V gene are SGHVS and FNYEAQ.

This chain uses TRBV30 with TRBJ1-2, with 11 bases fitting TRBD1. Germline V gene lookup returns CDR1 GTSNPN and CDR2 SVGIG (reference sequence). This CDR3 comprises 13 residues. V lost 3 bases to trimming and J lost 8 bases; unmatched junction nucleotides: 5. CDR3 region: CAWSGQGASGYTF. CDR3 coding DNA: TGTGCCTGGAGCGGACAGGGGGCGTCGGGCTACACCTTC.

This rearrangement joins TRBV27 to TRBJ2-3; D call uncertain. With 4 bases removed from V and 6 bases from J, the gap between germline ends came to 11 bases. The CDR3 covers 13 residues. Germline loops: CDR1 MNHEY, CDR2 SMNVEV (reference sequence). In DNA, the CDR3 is TGTGCCAGCAGTTCTAGGATTGTTGATACGCAGTATTTT. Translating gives CASSSRIVDTQYF.

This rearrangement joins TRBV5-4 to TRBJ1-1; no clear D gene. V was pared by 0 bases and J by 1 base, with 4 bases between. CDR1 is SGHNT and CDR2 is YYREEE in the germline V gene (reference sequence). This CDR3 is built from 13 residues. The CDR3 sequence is CASSLDRNTEAFF. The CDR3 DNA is TGTGCCAGCAGCTTGGATAGGAACACTGAAGCTTTCTTT.